One sample yielded the 24 T cell receptor beta chains listed below, sequenced in a study of beta chain features in type 1 diabetes. Since all of the isolated RNA was reverse transcribed, expressed TCRB transcripts were what got sequenced. Some clones are missing from TCRdb's copy, which holds only in-frame ones; the method was immunoSEQ multiplex PCR. The top ten hold approximately 0.42% of the sample, which has 15,000 to 20,000 clones, 50% seen once. Sequencing was performed on stem cell memory CD4+ T cells from blood. These receptors all come from a young man in good health.

The chain joins TRBV9 to TRBJ2-5; 7 bases are a match to TRBD2. This CDR3 comprises 15 residues. Germline V gene data show CDR1 as SGDLS and CDR2 as YYNGEE. The V and J ends lost 0 bases and 5 bases, in that order; junction bases with no gene match: 7. The CDR3 DNA follows: TGTGCCAGCAGCGTAGAGCGGGGAGGCTTGGAGACCCAGTACTTC. Its translation is CASSVERGGLETQYF.

V gene TRBV7-2 combines with J gene TRBJ1-2; D is unclear. The CDR3 loop spans 13 amino acids. V was shortened by 4 bases and J by 1 base, with 7 bases between the two germline ends. Germline CDR1 SGHTA, CDR2 FQGNSA. Here the CDR3 reads CASSSRYNYGYTF. The CDR3 coding sequence is TGTGCCAGCAGCTCCCGTTATAACTATGGCTACACCTTC.

J is TRBJ2-5 and V is TRBV7-2; D possibly corresponds to TRBD1 (7 bases). With the DNA end fitting TRBJ2-7 better, the J assignment may be wrong. The CDR3 has 14 residues. Germline V CDR1 and CDR2: SGHTA, FQGNSA. The DNA of the CDR3 is TGTGCCAGCAGCCCGCAGGGGGGATCCTACGAGCAGTACTTC. Protein sequence: CASSPQGGSYEQYF.

V gene TRBV11-2 combines with J gene TRBJ2-5; 9 bases align to TRBD2. The CDR3 is 14 residues long. V lost 6 bases, J lost 5 bases, and 7 bases stayed unmatched. Germline loops: CDR1 SGHAT, CDR2 FQNNGV. The CDR3 protein is CASSRLAGSETQYF. The DNA of the CDR3 is TGTGCCAGCAGTCGTCTAGCGGGATCGGAGACCCAGTACTTC.

This clone has just a few counts. CDR3 DNA sequence: TGTGCCACCTCACTTTCCGGACAGGCCATGGAGACCCAGTACTTC. Its protein product is CATSLSGQAMETQYF. The gene calls are TRBV6-5 and TRBJ2-5, with TRBD1 matching 7 bases. This CDR3 contains 15 residues. V was clipped by 10 bases and J by 5 bases; unmatched bases: 16. Per the germline V gene, CDR1 is MNHEY and CDR2 is SVGAGI.

The chain joins TRBV10-3 to TRBJ1-2; a possible D gene is TRBD1 (6 bases). V lost 4 bases to trimming and J lost 6 bases, with 9 bases between them. This CDR3 contains 12 residues. From germline, CDR1 is ENHRY and CDR2 SYGVKD. The CDR3 DNA reads as TGTGCCATCAGTGCGGACAGAAATGGCTACACCTTC. Its translation: CAISADRNGYTF.

This clone occurred a few times. This chain links TRBV18 with TRBJ2-7, with a weak D call TRBD1 (6 bases). Trimming took 6 bases from V and 0 from J, leaving 18 bases between them. The CDR3 sequence is 16 residues long. Germline CDR1 and CDR2: KGHSH and LQKENI. The CDR3 protein is CASSPSRTVNSYEQYF. CDR3 nucleotides: TGTGCCAGCTCTCCATCCCGGACAGTGAACTCCTACGAGCAGTACTTC.

The genes are TRBV2 and TRBJ2-1, with 12 positions matching TRBD1. Germline V CDR1 and CDR2: SNHLY, FYNNEI. V was clipped by 7 bases and J by 10 bases; unmatched bases: 5. The CDR3 has 13 amino acids. The CDR3 DNA is TGTGCCAGCAAACGGGACAGGGGGCGCGAGCAGTTCTTC. Its translation is CASKRDRGREQFF.

This clone was seen more than once but under ten times. CDR3 amino acids: CASSPRQGRDSPLHF. DNA for the CDR3: TGCGCCAGCAGCCCCCGTCAGGGGAGGGACTCACCCCTCCACTTT. The rearrangement joins TRBV5-1 to TRBJ1-6, with D perhaps matching TRBD1 (6 bases). This CDR3 has 15 residues. V was cut by 4 bases and J by 10 bases, with 18 bases left in between. Germline lookup yields CDR1 SGHRS and CDR2 YFSETQ. Full variable domain (rest looked up from reference TRBV5-1 and TRBJ1-6): KAGVTQTPRYLIKTRGQQVTLSCSPISGHRSVSWYQQTPGQGLQFLFEYFSETQRNKGNFPGRFSGRQFSNSRSEMNVSTLELGDSALYLCASSPRQGRDSPLHFGNGTRLTVT.

This clone was seen only once. The genes are TRBV25-1 and TRBJ1-5; 7 bases agree with TRBD1. The V and J ends lost 4 bases and 4 bases, in that order; junction bases with no gene match: 7. The germline V gene encodes CDR1 MGHDK and CDR2 SYGVNS. The CDR3 is 15 residues long. Written as DNA, the CDR3 is TGTGCCAGCAGTGCGGGGACAGCTTTTAATCAGCCCCAGCATTTT. Translation: CASSAGTAFNQPQHF.

The gene calls are TRBV19 and TRBJ1-1; TRBD1 agrees at 7 bases. CDR1 is LNHDA, CDR2 SQIVND, per germline (reference sequence). CDR3 length equals 13 residues. V dropped 10 bases and J dropped 5; count of bases not matched to a gene: 10. CDR3: CATTTGIVTEAFF. The DNA for the CDR3 is TGTGCCACCACGACAGGGATAGTGACTGAAGCTTTCTTT.

This chain uses TRBV7-2 with TRBJ2-4, with 9 bases fitting TRBD1. The germline gives CDR1 SGHTA, CDR2 FQGNSA. The CDR3 runs to 15 residues. The trim removed 2 bases at V and 6 bases at J, leaving 5 bases unmatched. The CDR3 region has the DNA TGTGCCAGCAGCTTAATGGGACAGGGTGGAAACATTCAGTACTTC. Protein product: CASSLMGQGGNIQYF.

The chain links TRBV10-3 to TRBJ2-5; 7 positions agree with TRBD2. This CDR3 is built from 15 residues. The junction had 3 bases not matched to a gene; V was cut back by 2 bases and J by 0 bases. Germline CDR1 is ENHRY and CDR2 is SYGVKD. The CDR3 loop is CAISEPGGNQETQYF. The CDR3 DNA reads TGTGCCATCAGTGAGCCCGGGGGGAACCAAGAGACCCAGTACTTC.

V usage is TRBV6-1 and J usage is TRBJ2-2; D is possibly TRBD1 (6 bases). V was cut by 8 bases and J by 6 bases, with 10 bases left in between. The CDR3 loop spans 12 amino acids. Germline-derived CDR1 and CDR2 are MNHNS and SASEGT. The CDR3 here is CASQQGSGELFF. CDR3 nucleotides: TGTGCCAGCCAGCAGGGGTCCGGGGAGCTGTTTTTT.

The chain is built from TRBV6-1 and TRBJ1-5; 7 nucleotides align to TRBD1. Per germline, CDR1 MNHNS and CDR2 SASEGT. This CDR3 contains 16 residues. V dropped 1 base and J dropped 4; count of bases not matched to a gene: 7. The CDR3 reads CASSEEGGTVNQPQHF. The CDR3 nucleotides read TGTGCCAGCAGTGAAGAGGGCGGGACAGTTAATCAGCCCCAGCATTTT.

The rearrangement uses TRBV19 and TRBJ2-7, with TRBD1 matching over 8 bases. The V and J ends lost 6 bases and 3 bases, in that order; junction bases with no gene match: 16. The CDR3 spans 17 residues. CDR1 and CDR2 from the germline V gene are LNHDA and SQIVND (reference sequence). CDR3 in DNA: TGTGCCAGTAGATCACACCCAGGGGGCGGTTCCGACTACGAGCAGTACTTC. It codes for CASRSHPGGGSDYEQYF. Complete variable domain (other parts from reference TRBV19 and TRBJ2-7): DGGITQSPKYLFRKEGQNVTLSCEQNLNHDAMYWYRQDPGQGLRLIYYSQIVNDFQKGDIAEGYSVSREKKESFPLTVTSAQKNPTAFYLCASRSHPGGGSDYEQYFGPGTRLTVT.

This chain connects TRBV19 to TRBJ2-1; D possibly corresponds to TRBD1 (5 bases). V lost 6 bases to trimming and J lost 5 bases, with 14 bases between them. Germline V lookup: CDR1 LNHDA, CDR2 SQIVND (reference sequence). This CDR3 spans 14 amino acids. CDR3 region: CASRPGWSNNEQFF. CDR3 sequence (DNA): TGTGCCAGTAGGCCAGGGTGGTCGAACAATGAGCAGTTCTTC.

This clone was seen a handful of times. The rearrangement uses TRBV6-1 and TRBJ2-5; 9 bases line up with TRBD1. Per the germline V gene, CDR1 is MNHNS and CDR2 is SASEGT. V dropped 2 bases and J dropped 5; count of bases not matched to a gene: 6. CDR3 length: 15 amino acids. The CDR3 protein is CASSENRGLRETQYF. The CDR3 nucleotides read TGTGCCAGCAGTGAAAACAGGGGGCTTCGGGAGACCCAGTACTTC.

The chain recombines TRBV4-1 with TRBJ1-5; D not resolved. The CDR3 runs to 17 residues. Germline CDR1 is MGHRA and CDR2 is YSYEKL. V lost 3 bases and J lost 0, with 15 bases in between. The CDR3 loop is CASSQPPWAYSNQPQHF. Here the CDR3 DNA reads TGCGCCAGCAGCCAGCCGCCTTGGGCCTATAGCAATCAGCCCCAGCATTTT.

This clone occurred a few times. V usage is TRBV5-1 and J usage is TRBJ2-7; the match to TRBD1 covers 7 bases. Looked up from germline, CDR1 is SGHRS and CDR2 is YFSETQ. The CDR3 is 14 amino acids. The junction had 7 bases not matched to a gene; V was cut back by 4 bases and J by 3 bases. CDR3 DNA: TGCGCCAGCAGCCCGATCACAGGGGTCTACGAGCAGTACTTC. Amino acid sequence: CASSPITGVYEQYF.

This chain links TRBV7-9 with TRBJ1-4; D not certain. This CDR3 has 15 residues. In germline, CDR1 is SEHNR, CDR2 FQNEAQ (reference sequence). Deletions cut 3 bases from V and 5 bases from J, with 13 bases between. CDR3 loop: CASSLGRGENEKLFF. CDR3 bases: TGTGCCAGCAGCTTGGGCCGGGGAGAAAATGAAAAACTGTTTTTT.

The chain combines TRBV10-2 with TRBJ2-2; the match to TRBD2 covers 14 bases. Trimming cost V 3 bases and J 4 bases; bases outside gene matches: 7. The V gene's germline CDR1 is WSHSY and CDR2 SAAADI. The CDR3 runs to 18 residues. As DNA, the CDR3 is TGCGCCAGCAGTGACCCGGGACTAGCGGGAGCGGGCACCGGGGAGCTGTTTTTT. This gives the protein CASSDPGLAGAGTGELFF.

This rearrangement joins TRBV30 to TRBJ2-1, with 7 positions matching TRBD1. The V and J ends lost 4 bases and 6 bases, in that order; junction bases with no gene match: 3. CDR1 is GTSNPN and CDR2 is SVGIG in the germline V gene (reference sequence). This CDR3 region has 12 residues. The CDR3: CAWTRDSNEQFF. In nucleotides, the CDR3 is TGTGCCTGGACCCGGGACAGCAATGAGCAGTTCTTC.

The chain combines TRBV7-2 with TRBJ1-1, with no clear D. Germline V gene sequence: CDR1 SGHTA, CDR2 FQGNSA. The CDR3 totals 14 residues. Trimming cost V 0 bases and J 1 base, with 6 bases left between them. CDR3 sequence: CASSLANGNTEAFF. CDR3 DNA: TGTGCCAGCAGCTTAGCGAACGGGAACACTGAAGCTTTCTTT.